The 28 T cell receptor beta chains presented below share a single source sample, sequenced in a study of OX40 agonist ivuxolimab in advanced cancers. Only in-frame clones appear in the TCRdb table, and some are missing; sequencing was by immunoSEQ multiplex PCR. In the table there are 80,000 or so clones, 85% to 95% of which are singletons. This sample comprised CD4+ or CD8+ T cells sorted from blood, obtained in a trial of the OX40 agonist ivuxolimab. Every receptor here comes from an adult with an advanced solid tumor such as melanoma, head and neck, liver or kidney cancer.

This chain joins TRBV28 and TRBJ2-7; the D is unclear. Germline V gene data show CDR1 as MDHEN and CDR2 as SYDVKM. V lost 5 bases and J lost 2, with 10 bases in between. The CDR3 totals 13 residues. In nucleotides, the CDR3 is TGTGCCAGCAGTATGCAGCTCCCCTACGAGCAGTACTTC. This sequence encodes CASSMQLPYEQYF. The full variable domain, its missing parts supplied by reference TRBV28 and TRBJ2-7, is DVKVTQSSRYLVKRTGEKVFLECVQDMDHENMFWYRQDPGLGLRLIYFSYDVKMKEKGDIPEGYSVSREKKERFSLILESASTNQTSMYLCASSMQLPYEQYFGPGTRLTVT.

CDR3: CASSPDRADTEAFF. The CDR3, as DNA: TGCGCCAGCAGCCCCGACAGGGCAGACACTGAAGCTTTCTTT. The chain couples TRBV5-1 to TRBJ1-1; 7 bases are a match to TRBD1. Trimming cost V 4 bases and J 3 bases; bases outside gene matches: 6. Germline lookup yields CDR1 SGHRS and CDR2 YFSETQ. The CDR3 sequence is 14 residues long.

The chain combines TRBV27 with TRBJ2-1, with 10 positions matching TRBD1. CDR3 length equals 15 residues. Germline V gene sequence: CDR1 MNHEY, CDR2 SMNVEV (reference sequence). The V and J ends lost 6 bases and 4 bases, in that order; junction bases with no gene match: 6. The CDR3 region is CASSGDRGLYNEQFF. The CDR3 nucleotides are TGTGCCAGCAGCGGTGACAGGGGGCTTTACAATGAGCAGTTCTTC.

This chain joins TRBV30 and TRBJ1-1; TRBD1 aligns across 7 bases. J gave up 3 bases and V 2 bases, and 9 bases lay outside the gene matches. The CDR3 covers 15 residues. Germline V gene data show CDR1 as GTSNPN and CDR2 as SVGIG (reference sequence). The CDR3 DNA reads as TGTGCCTGGAGTAGAATTGACAGGGCCGACACTGAAGCTTTCTTT. Translating it yields CAWSRIDRADTEAFF.

The chain uses TRBV5-1 and TRBJ2-1; 7 bases fit TRBD2. The CDR3 sequence is 15 residues long. V lost 0 bases and J lost 8; bases outside the gene matches: 8. Germline CDR1 is SGHRS and CDR2 is YFSETQ. The DNA of the CDR3 is TGCGCCAGCAGCTTGGCCCCTAGCGGACATGATGAGCAGTTCTTC. Translation gives CASSLAPSGHDEQFF. Using reference TRBV5-1 and TRBJ2-1 for the parts outside the CDR3, the full variable domain is KAGVTQTPRYLIKTRGQQVTLSCSPISGHRSVSWYQQTPGQGLQFLFEYFSETQRNKGNFPGRFSGRQFSNSRSEMNVSTLELGDSALYLCASSLAPSGHDEQFFGPGTRLTVL.

The chain combines TRBV5-1 with TRBJ1-4; D may be TRBD1 (5 bases). The CDR3 has 14 residues. Germline lookup yields CDR1 SGHRS and CDR2 YFSETQ. Trimming removed 4 bases from V and 3 bases from J, with 10 bases in between. The CDR3 here is CASSPDRPNEKLFF. The DNA of the CDR3 is TGCGCCAGCAGCCCCGACAGACCTAATGAAAAACTGTTTTTT.

The sample holds a few counts of this clone. The chain is built from TRBV2 and TRBJ1-5; D remains unclear. Trimming took 4 bases from V and 4 from J, leaving 14 bases between them. The CDR3 is 15 residues long. The V gene's germline CDR1 is SNHLY and CDR2 FYNNEI. The CDR3 nucleotides are TGTGCCAGCAGTGTAGGGCAGGTGGTTAATCAGCCCCAGCATTTT. Amino acid sequence: CASSVGQVVNQPQHF.

The chain uses TRBV5-1 and TRBJ1-6, with D tentatively TRBD1 (5 bases). CDR1 and CDR2 from the germline V gene are SGHRS and YFSETQ. Between the trimmed V and J ends, which lost 0 bases and 6 bases, there was a span of 10 bases. This CDR3 region has 15 residues. CDR3 bases: TGCGCCAGCAGCTTGGACTTGGGGGGTAATTCACCCCTCCACTTT. Translating it yields CASSLDLGGNSPLHF.

The chain combines TRBV19 with TRBJ2-5; the match to TRBD1 covers 8 bases. Germline V CDR1 and CDR2: LNHDA, SQIVND (reference sequence). Unmatched junction bases numbered 4, after V lost 5 bases and J lost 5 bases. CDR3 length equals 13 residues. The CDR3 DNA follows: TGTGCCAGTAGTGAGACAGGGGTGGAGACCCAGTACTTC. Residues: CASSETGVETQYF.

The V gene is TRBV9, the J gene TRBJ2-1; D unresolved. Per germline, CDR1 SGDLS and CDR2 YYNGEE. V gave up 0 bases and J gave up 0 bases, with 10 bases separating them. The CDR3 is made up of 16 amino acids. This chain's CDR3 is CASSVAATRSYNEQFF. As DNA, the CDR3 is TGTGCCAGCAGCGTAGCCGCGACCCGCTCCTACAATGAGCAGTTCTTC.

This chain uses TRBV6-5 with TRBJ1-6; 8 nucleotides agree with TRBD1. Per the germline V gene, CDR1 is MNHEY and CDR2 is SVGAGI. CDR3 length: 14 amino acids. V shed 6 bases and J 6 bases; nucleotides not matched to a gene: 4. CDR3 loop: CASSPQGANSPLHF. DNA for the CDR3: TGTGCCAGCAGCCCCCAGGGGGCTAATTCACCCCTCCACTTT.

V is TRBV11-2 and J is TRBJ1-1; D is undetermined. Trimming stripped 4 bases from V and 5 bases from J, with 17 bases between. Germline-derived CDR1 and CDR2 are SGHAT and FQNNGV. The CDR3 sequence is 15 residues long. The CDR3 region has the DNA TGTGCCAGCAGCTCCTCAGTGGAGGGAGGGACTGAAGCTTTCTTT. This gives the protein CASSSSVEGGTEAFF. Looking up the rest from reference TRBV11-2 and TRBJ1-1 gives the full variable domain: EAGVAQSPRYKIIEKRQSVAFWCNPISGHATLYWYQQILGQGPKLLIQFQNNGVVDDSQLPKDRFSAERLKGVDSTLKIQPAKLEDSAVYLCASSSSVEGGTEAFFGQGTRLTVV.

As to this clone: At the DNA level, this CDR3 is encoded by other sequences in the same sample as well. J is TRBJ1-6 and V is TRBV7-8, with D unclear. The germline V and J ends were trimmed by 1 base and 7 bases, with 11 bases remaining between them. The CDR3 consists of 15 residues. CDR1 is SGHVS and CDR2 is FQNEAQ in the germline V gene. CDR3: CASSLVEGGNSPLHF. The CDR3 DNA is TGTGCCAGCAGCTTAGTGGAGGGAGGCAATTCACCCCTCCACTTT. Full variable domain (missing parts from reference TRBV7-8 and TRBJ1-6): GAGVSQSPRYKVAKRGQDVALRCDPISGHVSLFWYQQALGQGPEFLTYFQNEAQLDKSGLPSDRFFAERPEGSVSTLKIQRTQQEDSAVYLCASSLVEGGNSPLHFGNGTRLTVT.

The chain joins TRBV5-1 to TRBJ2-2; D perhaps matches TRBD1 (6 bases). This CDR3 has 15 residues. The germline gives CDR1 SGHRS, CDR2 YFSETQ. V shed 2 bases and J shed 4 bases, with 12 bases lying between them. The DNA for the CDR3 is TGCGCCAGCAGCTTTCAGGGGTATAGCACCGGGGAGCTGTTTTTT. Translation gives CASSFQGYSTGELFF.

The V call is TRBV29-1, the J call TRBJ1-2, with 10 positions matching TRBD1. The J segment lost 7 bases and the V segment lost 7 bases, leaving 3 bases of the junction unmatched. The CDR3 runs to 11 residues. Germline CDR1 SQVTM, CDR2 ANQGSEA. DNA of the CDR3: TGCAGCGGGGGGACAGGGGCTGGCTACACCTTC. This gives the protein CSGGTGAGYTF.

This chain connects TRBV9 to TRBJ2-2, with a tentative D call TRBD1 (6 bases). This CDR3 contains 15 residues. Trimming cost V 4 bases and J 6 bases, with 16 bases left between them. Germline assignment: CDR1 SGDLS and CDR2 YYNGEE. CDR3 nucleotide sequence: TGTGCCAGCAGCTTCGCGGCAGGGGACGCCGGGGAGCTGTTTTTT. It encodes CASSFAAGDAGELFF.

V gene TRBV30 combines with J gene TRBJ1-1, with D unclear. The CDR3 is 13 amino acids. V was clipped by 0 bases and J by 2 bases, with 7 bases between them. From germline, CDR1 is GTSNPN and CDR2 SVGIG (reference sequence). The CDR3 nucleotides are TGTGCCTGGAGTGTACGCCTAAACACTGAAGCTTTCTTT. Translated: CAWSVRLNTEAFF.

The chain combines TRBV7-2 with TRBJ1-2; TRBD1 aligns across 7 bases. CDR1 SGHTA and CDR2 FQGNSA come from the germline V gene. Trimming removed 1 base from V and 2 bases from J; junction bases left unmatched: 1. This CDR3 has 14 amino acids. The chain's CDR3 is CASSLETGNYGYTF. CDR3 nucleotides: TGTGCCAGCAGCTTAGAGACAGGGAACTATGGCTACACCTTC.

The chain links TRBV7-3 to TRBJ2-1; 9 nucleotides align to TRBD1. The CDR3 runs 15 residues. Per the germline V gene, CDR1 is SGHTA and CDR2 is FQGTGA. The junction had 1 base not matched to a gene; V was cut back by 3 bases and J by 1 base. CDR3 region: CASSFGTGSYNEQFF. CDR3 bases: TGTGCCAGCAGCTTCGGGACAGGGTCCTACAATGAGCAGTTCTTC.

The rearrangement links TRBV28 to TRBJ2-7; 7 bases fit TRBD1. The CDR3 spans 15 residues. After removal of 3 bases from V and 2 bases from J, the junction contained 7 bases not matched to a gene. The germline V gene has CDR1 MDHEN and CDR2 SYDVKM. This chain's CDR3 is CASSLWDRSPYEQYF. In nucleotides, the CDR3 is TGTGCCAGCAGTTTGTGGGACAGAAGTCCCTACGAGCAGTACTTC.

The J gene is TRBJ1-5, the V gene TRBV2; TRBD1 might be the D (5 bases). Germline V gene data show CDR1 as SNHLY and CDR2 as FYNNEI. Trimming shortened V by 2 bases and J by 6 bases, and 8 bases separated the two germline ends. CDR3 length: 13 residues. The CDR3 sequence: CASSERGPQPQHF. CDR3 in DNA: TGTGCCAGCAGTGAACGGGGACCTCAGCCCCAGCATTTT.

This clone was recorded once. The chain uses TRBV27 and TRBJ2-7; possible D gene TRBD1, 7 bases. Trimming pared 3 bases from V and 2 bases from J, leaving 32 bases between. Germline loops: CDR1 MNHEY, CDR2 SMNVEV (reference sequence). The CDR3 spans 21 residues. The DNA of the CDR3 is TGTGCCAGCAGTTTGCGCGGGACAGCCGGGACTCTTACGAACCCTCCCTACGAGCAGTACTTC. Translated: CASSLRGTAGTLTNPPYEQYF.

The chain joins TRBV27 to TRBJ2-3, with 9 positions matching TRBD2. The CDR3 is made up of 16 amino acids. Germline CDR1 is MNHEY and CDR2 is SMNVEV (reference sequence). The V segment lost 5 bases and the J segment 4 bases; nucleotides outside the gene matches: 10. CDR3 protein: CASSPGPGLAADTQYF. CDR3 bases: TGTGCCAGCAGTCCGGGTCCGGGACTAGCAGCAGATACGCAGTATTTT.

The genes are TRBV28 and TRBJ1-4; tentative D call: TRBD1 (5 bases). Germline-derived CDR1 and CDR2 are MDHEN and SYDVKM. Deletions cut 4 bases from V and 5 bases from J, with 8 bases between. This CDR3 has 13 amino acids. CDR3 coding DNA: TGTGCCAGCAGTTCAGGGACCAATGAAAAACTGTTTTTT. Encoded protein: CASSSGTNEKLFF.

This chain uses TRBV7-2 with TRBJ2-2, with 8 bases aligning to TRBD1. V dropped 5 bases and J dropped 6; count of bases not matched to a gene: 8. CDR3 length: 15 amino acids. Germline lookup yields CDR1 SGHTA and CDR2 FQGNSA. For the CDR3, the DNA is TGTGCCAGCAGCCCGGCAGGGGGCGCCCCCGGGGAGCTGTTTTTT. Translated: CASSPAGGAPGELFF. The entire variable domain, with the rest obtained from reference TRBV7-2 and TRBJ2-2, is as follows: GAGVSQSPSNKVTEKGKDVELRCDPISGHTALYWYRQSLGQGLEFLIYFQGNSAPDKSGLPSDRFSAERTGGSVSTLTIQRTQQEDSAVYLCASSPAGGAPGELFFGEGSRLTVL.

J is TRBJ2-1 and V is TRBV30, with 7 bases aligning to TRBD2. V trimming: 4 bases; J trimming: 5 bases; junction bases outside the gene matches: 5. This CDR3 region has 13 residues. Germline loops: CDR1 GTSNPN, CDR2 SVGIG (reference sequence). The CDR3 DNA is TGTGCCTGGACCGGGACTATTGACAATGAGCAGTTCTTC. As protein: CAWTGTIDNEQFF.

The J gene is TRBJ1-2, the V gene TRBV6-5, with 8 bases that match TRBD1. Trimming removed 7 bases from V and 4 bases from J; junction bases left unmatched: 8. This CDR3 spans 14 amino acids. CDR1 is MNHEY, CDR2 SVGAGI, per germline. CDR3 residues: CASKSGGGFYGYTF. The DNA of the CDR3 is TGTGCCAGCAAGTCAGGGGGCGGGTTCTATGGCTACACCTTC.

The chain uses TRBV6-5 and TRBJ2-5, with TRBD2 identical over 8 bases. The germline gives CDR1 MNHEY, CDR2 SVGAGI. There are 16 residues in the CDR3. Trimming took 2 bases from V and 5 from J; bases not matched to a gene: 10. The CDR3 is CASSYAGTRGQETQYF. The CDR3 coding sequence is TGTGCCAGCAGTTACGCGGGGACTAGAGGGCAGGAGACCCAGTACTTC.